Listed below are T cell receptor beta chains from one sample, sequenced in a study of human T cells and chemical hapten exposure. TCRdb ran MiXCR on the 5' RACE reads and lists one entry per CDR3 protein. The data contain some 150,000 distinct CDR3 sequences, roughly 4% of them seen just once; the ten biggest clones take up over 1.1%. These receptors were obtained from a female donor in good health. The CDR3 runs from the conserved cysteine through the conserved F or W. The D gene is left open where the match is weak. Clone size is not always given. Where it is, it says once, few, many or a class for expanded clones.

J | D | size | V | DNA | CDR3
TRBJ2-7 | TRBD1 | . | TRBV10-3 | TGTGCCATTAGGACAGGCCCCAGCTCCTACGAGCAGTACTTC | CAIRTGPSSYEQYF
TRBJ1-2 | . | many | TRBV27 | TGTGCCAGCAGCTTCACAGGGCTAGCTAACTATGGCTACACCTTC | CASSFTGLANYGYTF
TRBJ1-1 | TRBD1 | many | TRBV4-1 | TGCGCCAGCAGCCACTGGCGCGGGACAGTAAAACATAACACTGAAGCTTTCTTT | CASSHWRGTVKHNTEAFF
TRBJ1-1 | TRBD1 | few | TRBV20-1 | TGCAGTGCTAGGGACACAGGGGGTCAAAGGGGGACTGAAGCTTTCTTT | CSARDTGGQRGTEAFF
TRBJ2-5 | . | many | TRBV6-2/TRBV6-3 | TGTGCCAGCAGTTACTCGGGACACCACCAAGAGACCCAGTACTTC | CASSYSGHHQETQYF
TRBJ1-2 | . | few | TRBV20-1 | TGCAGTGCCAGGGGACGGGGCTATGGCTACACCTTC | CSARGRGYGYTF
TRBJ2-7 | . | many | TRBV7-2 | TGTGCCAGCAGCTCAGCAGGGTTCATGACCTACGAGCAGTACTTC | CASSSAGFMTYEQYF
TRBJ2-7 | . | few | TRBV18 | TGTGCCAGCTCATCTCTGGGGTATGGGGCCTCCTACGAGCAGTACTTC | CASSSLGYGASYEQYF
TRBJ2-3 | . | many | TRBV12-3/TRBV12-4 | TGTGCCAGCAGGGGGGGCGGGAGCACAGATACGCAGTATTTT | CASRGGGSTDTQYF
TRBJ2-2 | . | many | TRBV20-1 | TGCAGTGCTAGAGCTGTCCAGGGTTGGACCGGGGAGCTGTTTTTT | CSARAVQGWTGELFF
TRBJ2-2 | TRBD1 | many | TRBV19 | TGTGCCAGTAGTGTGACAGGGTACGCCGGGGAGCTGTTTTTT | CASSVTGYAGELFF
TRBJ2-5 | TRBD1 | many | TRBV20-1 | TGCAGTGCACAAGCCGGGACAGGGCAAGAGACCCAGTACTTC | CSAQAGTGQETQYF
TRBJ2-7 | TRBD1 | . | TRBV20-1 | TGCAGTGCTAGACCTTTCGGGACAGCCTATGTCGAGCAGTACTTC | CSARPFGTAYVEQYF
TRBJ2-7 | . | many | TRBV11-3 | TGTGCCAGCAGCTTAGATGGTGCAGGGACCGAGCAGTACTTC | CASSLDGAGTEQYF
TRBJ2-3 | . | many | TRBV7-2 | TGTGCCAGCACCGACCGAGGTGGCGGCGTGGGGACAGATACGCAGTATTTT | CASTDRGGGVGTDTQYF
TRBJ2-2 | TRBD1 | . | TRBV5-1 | TGCGCCAGCAGCTTTTCAGGGGGCACCGGGGAGCTGTTTTTT | CASSFSGGTGELFF